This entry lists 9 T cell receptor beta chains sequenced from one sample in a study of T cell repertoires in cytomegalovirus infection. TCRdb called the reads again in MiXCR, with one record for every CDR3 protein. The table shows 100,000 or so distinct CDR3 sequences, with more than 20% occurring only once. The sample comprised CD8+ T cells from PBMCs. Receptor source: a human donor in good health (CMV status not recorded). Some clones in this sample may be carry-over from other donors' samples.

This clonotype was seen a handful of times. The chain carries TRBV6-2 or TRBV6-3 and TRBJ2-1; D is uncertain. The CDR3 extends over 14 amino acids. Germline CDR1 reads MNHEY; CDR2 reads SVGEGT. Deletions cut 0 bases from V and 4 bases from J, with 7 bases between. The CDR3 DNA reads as TGTGCCAGCAGTTACTCGAGCACGTACAATGAGCAGTTCTTC. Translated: CASSYSSTYNEQFF.

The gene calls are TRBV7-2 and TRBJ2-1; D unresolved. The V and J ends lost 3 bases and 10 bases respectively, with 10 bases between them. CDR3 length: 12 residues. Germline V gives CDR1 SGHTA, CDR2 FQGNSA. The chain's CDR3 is CASSLLGPEQFF. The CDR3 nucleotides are TGTGCCAGCAGCTTGTTGGGCCCCGAGCAGTTCTTC.

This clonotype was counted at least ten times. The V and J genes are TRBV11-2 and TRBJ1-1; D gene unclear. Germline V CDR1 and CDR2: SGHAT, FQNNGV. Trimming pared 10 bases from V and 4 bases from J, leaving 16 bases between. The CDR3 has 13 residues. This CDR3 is CATLPPASTEAFF. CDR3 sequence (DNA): TGTGCCACCCTTCCGCCGGCGAGCACTGAAGCTTTCTTT.

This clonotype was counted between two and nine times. In DNA, the CDR3 is TGTGCCAGCAGTTTGTCGGAGTGGGAGACCCAGTACTTC. It translates to CASSLSEWETQYF. V gene TRBV28 combines with J gene TRBJ2-5; D uncertain. Looked up from germline, CDR1 is MDHEN and CDR2 is SYDVKM. This CDR3 region has 13 residues. Trimming removed 3 bases at V and 5 bases at J, with 10 bases between.

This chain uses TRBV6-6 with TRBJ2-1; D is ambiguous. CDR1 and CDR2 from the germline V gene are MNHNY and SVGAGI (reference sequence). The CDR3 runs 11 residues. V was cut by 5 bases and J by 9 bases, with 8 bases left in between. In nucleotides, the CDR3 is TGTGCCAGCAGTCACCAGAGTGAGCAGTTCTTC. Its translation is CASSHQSEQFF.

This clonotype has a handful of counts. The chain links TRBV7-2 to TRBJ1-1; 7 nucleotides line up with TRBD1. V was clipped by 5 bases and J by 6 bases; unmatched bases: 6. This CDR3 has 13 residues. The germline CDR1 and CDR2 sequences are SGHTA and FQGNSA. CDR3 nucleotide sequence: TGTGCCAGCAGCCCTCCCGGGACAGCTGAAGCTTTCTTT. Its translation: CASSPPGTAEAFF. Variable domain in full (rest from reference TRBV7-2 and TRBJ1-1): GAGVSQSPSNKVTEKGKDVELRCDPISGHTALYWYRQSLGQGLEFLIYFQGNSAPDKSGLPSDRFSAERTGGSVSTLTIQRTQQEDSAVYLCASSPPGTAEAFFGQGTRLTVV.

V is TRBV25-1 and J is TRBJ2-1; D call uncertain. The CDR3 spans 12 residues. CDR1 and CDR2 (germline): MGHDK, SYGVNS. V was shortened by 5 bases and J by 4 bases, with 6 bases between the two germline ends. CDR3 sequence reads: CASSRHYNEQFF. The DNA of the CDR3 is TGTGCCAGCAGTAGACATTACAATGAGCAGTTCTTC.

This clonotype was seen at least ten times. CDR3 nucleotide sequence: TGTGCCAGCAGCTCCCCGGGAGTAGGGCAGTTCTTC. It is translated as CASSSPGVGQFF. The V and J genes are TRBV7-9 and TRBJ2-1, with D perhaps TRBD2 (6 bases). Germline CDR1 SEHNR, CDR2 FQNEAQ (reference sequence). Deletions cut 4 bases from V and 12 bases from J, with 13 bases between. CDR3 length: 12 residues.

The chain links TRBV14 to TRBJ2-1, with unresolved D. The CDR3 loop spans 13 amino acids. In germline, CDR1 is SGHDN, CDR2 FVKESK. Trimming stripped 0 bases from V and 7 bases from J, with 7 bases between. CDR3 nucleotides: TGTGCCAGCAGCCAAGAAAACGGGAATGAGCAGTTCTTC. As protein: CASSQENGNEQFF. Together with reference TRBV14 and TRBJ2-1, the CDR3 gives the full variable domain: EAGVTQFPSHSVIEKGQTVTLRCDPISGHDNLYWYRRVMGKEIKFLLHFVKESKQDESGMPNNRFLAERTGGTYSTLKVQPAELEDSGVYFCASSQENGNEQFFGPGTRLTVL.